This note documents a single TCR beta chain sequence. The antigen is undetermined. The data originate from a study of OX40 agonist ivuxolimab in advanced cancers. Study background: Patients got intravenous ivuxolimab at 0.01 to 10 mg/kg every 2 weeks. The study's findings and limits: The mean number of expanded clones was higher in CD8+ T cells than in CD4+. Clonal expansion from baseline to week 6 occurred in both CD4+ and CD8+ T cells.

Some clones are missing from TCRdb's copy, which holds only in-frame ones; the method was immunoSEQ multiplex PCR. Among roughly 75,000 clones listed, more than 85% were seen once. This CDR3 contains 12 residues. Looked up from germline, CDR1 is SNHLY and CDR2 is FYNNEI. V trimming: 1 base; J trimming: 11 bases; junction bases outside the gene matches: 0. The chain recombines TRBV2 with TRBJ1-4; 8 nucleotides line up with TRBD1. The input for sequencing was CD4+ or CD8+ T cells sorted from blood, taken in a trial of the OX40 agonist ivuxolimab. The sequence derives from an adult with an advanced solid tumor such as melanoma, head and neck, liver or kidney cancer. The CDR3 DNA sequence: TGTGCCAGCAGTGAAGACAGGGGGAAACTGTTTTTT. Protein product: CASSEDRGKLFF. The full variable domain, its missing parts supplied by reference TRBV2 and TRBJ1-4, is EPEVTQTPSHQVTQMGQEVILRCVPISNHLYFYWYRQILGQKVEFLVSFYNNEISEKSEIFDDQFSVERPDGSNFTLKIRSTKLEDSAMYFCASSEDRGKLFFGSGTQLSVL.